This T cell receptor (beta chain) came from a study of response to subunit inactivated influenza vaccine. About this clonotype: What it binds is unknown.

This CDR3 is built from 15 residues. Germline V CDR1 and CDR2: LGHNA, YNFKEQ. After removal of 4 bases from V and 6 bases from J, the junction contained 10 bases not matched to a gene. Study findings and constraints: Few new T cells, the authors suggested, are recruited by each seasonal influenza vaccination.

TCRdb processed the RT-PCR reads anew with MiXCR; each CDR3 protein has one entry. The table has 600,000 to 700,000 distinct CDR3 sequences, about 14% seen once. This clonotype was obtained from a man aged 45 to 65 who received an inactivated influenza vaccine. V usage is TRBV4-2 and J usage is TRBJ2-7; 9 bases align to TRBD2. The sample here was PBMCs from blood, taken around 15 days before vaccination. The CDR3 DNA sequence: TGTGCCAGCAGCCCCAGACTAGCGGCTGGGGTCGAGCAGTACTTC. Its protein product is CASSPRLAAGVEQYF.